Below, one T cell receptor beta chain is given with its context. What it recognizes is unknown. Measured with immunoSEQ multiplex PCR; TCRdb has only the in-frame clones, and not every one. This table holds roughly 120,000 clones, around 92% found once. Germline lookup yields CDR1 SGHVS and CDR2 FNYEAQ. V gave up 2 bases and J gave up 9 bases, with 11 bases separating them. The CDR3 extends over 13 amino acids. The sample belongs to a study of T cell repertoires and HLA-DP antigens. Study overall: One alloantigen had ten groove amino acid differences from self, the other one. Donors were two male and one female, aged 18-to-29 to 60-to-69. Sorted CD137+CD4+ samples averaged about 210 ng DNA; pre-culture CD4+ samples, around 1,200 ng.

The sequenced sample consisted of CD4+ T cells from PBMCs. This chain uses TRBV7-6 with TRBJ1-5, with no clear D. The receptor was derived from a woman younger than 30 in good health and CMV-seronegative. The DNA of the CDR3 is TGTGCCAGCAGCTTAAACCGTCTGAGGCCCCAGCATTTT. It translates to CASSLNRLRPQHF. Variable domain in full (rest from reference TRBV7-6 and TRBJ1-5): GAGVSQSPRYKVTKRGQDVALRCDPISGHVSLYWYRQALGQGPEFLTYFNYEAQQDKSGLPNDRFSAERPEGSISTLTIQRTEQRDSAMYRCASSLNRLRPQHFGDGTRLSIL.